The sequence of this TCR beta chain was determined in a study of Siglec-9 on CD8 T cells in melanoma. Regarding the study as a whole: In melanoma tumors, a Siglec-9-marked effector memory CD8+ subset reportedly appeared to accumulate.

Concerning this clone itself: Its antigen is as yet unknown.

Some clones are missing from TCRdb's copy, which holds only in-frame ones; the method was immunoSEQ multiplex PCR. The data contain approximately 35,000 clones, more than 65% of them singletons. There are 13 residues in the CDR3. Per germline, CDR1 MNHEY and CDR2 SVGAGI. Trimming pared 8 bases from V and 5 bases from J, leaving 16 bases between. This TCR derives from a human donor in good health. The chain is built from TRBV6-5 and TRBJ2-7; a weak D match, TRBD2 (6 bases). Sequenced sample: Siglec-9- CD8+ T cells sorted from blood. As DNA, the CDR3 is TGTGCCAGCCAGGGAGGAGGTTCCCACGAGCAGTACTTC. Its protein is CASQGGGSHEQYF.